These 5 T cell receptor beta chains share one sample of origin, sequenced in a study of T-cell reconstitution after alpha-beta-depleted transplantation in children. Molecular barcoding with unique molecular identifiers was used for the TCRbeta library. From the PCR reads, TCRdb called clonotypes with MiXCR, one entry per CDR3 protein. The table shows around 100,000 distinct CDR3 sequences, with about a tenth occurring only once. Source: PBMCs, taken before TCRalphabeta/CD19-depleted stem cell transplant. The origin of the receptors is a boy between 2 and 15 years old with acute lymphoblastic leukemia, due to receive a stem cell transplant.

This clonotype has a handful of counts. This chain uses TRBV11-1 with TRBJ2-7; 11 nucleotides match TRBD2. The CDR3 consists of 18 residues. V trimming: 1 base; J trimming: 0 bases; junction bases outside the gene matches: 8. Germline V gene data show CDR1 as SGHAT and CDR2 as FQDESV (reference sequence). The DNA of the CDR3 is TGTGCCAGCAGCTTAGGACTAGCGGGGACTCCCAGCTCCTACGAGCAGTACTTC. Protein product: CASSLGLAGTPSSYEQYF.

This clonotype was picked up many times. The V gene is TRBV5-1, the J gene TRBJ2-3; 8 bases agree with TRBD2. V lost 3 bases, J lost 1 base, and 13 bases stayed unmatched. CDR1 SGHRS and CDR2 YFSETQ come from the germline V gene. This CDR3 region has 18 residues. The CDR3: CASSSRFTPTSGTDTQYF. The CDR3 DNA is TGCGCCAGCAGCTCGCGATTTACCCCGACTAGCGGCACAGATACGCAGTATTTT.

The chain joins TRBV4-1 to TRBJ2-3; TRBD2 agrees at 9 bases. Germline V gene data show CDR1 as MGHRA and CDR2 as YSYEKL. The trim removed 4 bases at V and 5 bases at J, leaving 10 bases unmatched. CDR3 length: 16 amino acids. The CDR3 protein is CASSPRQAGGRDTQYF. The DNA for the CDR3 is TGCGCCAGCAGCCCCCGGCAAGCGGGAGGACGAGATACGCAGTATTTT.

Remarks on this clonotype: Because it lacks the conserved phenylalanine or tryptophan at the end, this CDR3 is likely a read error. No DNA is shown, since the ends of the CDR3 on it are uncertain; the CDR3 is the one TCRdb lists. The CDR3 sequence: CASSKTRVAGGPVRI. This chain uses TRBV21-1 with TRBJ2-7; the DNA was not compared with TRBD2, the D call given in the table. TRBV21-1 is deemed a pseudogene. The CDR3 spans 15 amino acids, including both terminal residues.

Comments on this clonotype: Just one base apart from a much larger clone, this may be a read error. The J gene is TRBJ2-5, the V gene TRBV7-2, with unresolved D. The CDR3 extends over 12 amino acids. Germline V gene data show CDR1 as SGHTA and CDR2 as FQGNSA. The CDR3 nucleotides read TGTGCCAGCAGCCCTAGGGCGCAGACCCAGAACTTC. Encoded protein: CASSPRAQTQNF.